This TCR beta chain derives from a study of cytomegalovirus exposure and HLA in healthy donors. Study results and limitations: Sequencing artifact likely explains a cluster of highly shared sequence variants. In a later analysis, TCR beta V- and J-gene trimming showed a link to a missense DCLRE1C variant. Later analysis revealed greater clonal expansion in HLA-associated TCR beta chains than in equally common others.

The CDR3 sequence is 14 residues long. The V end was cut by 4 bases, the J end by 1 base, with 13 bases between. CDR1 SQVTM and CDR2 ANQGSEA come from the germline V gene. 13 Jbeta primers and 60 Vbeta primers were used for the PCR. The repertoire was sequenced with immunoSEQ multiplex PCR; TCRdb's copy has only in-frame clones and lacks some. The data show about 130,000 clones, 70% to 80% seen once. With respect to this clone: No antigen is known for it.

This receptor was obtained from a human donor in good health. Sequencing was carried out using PBMCs. The chain couples TRBV29-1 to TRBJ2-5, with D perhaps TRBD2 (5 bases). CDR3 protein: CSVGGRVFQETQYF. The CDR3 DNA sequence: TGCAGCGTTGGAGGGCGCGTATTCCAAGAGACCCAGTACTTC.